This passage covers 30 T cell receptor beta chains from one sample sequenced in a study of blood T cells in healthy people across ages. Through a sample-barcoded 5' primer and a J-beta primer mix, a second PCR was run for 7 to 11 cycles. TCRdb called the 5' RACE reads again in MiXCR, with one record for every CDR3 protein. The profile shows 600,000 or so distinct CDR3 sequences, less than 35% of them singletons. Source material: blood. The receptor source for this set is a woman older than 75 in good health.

Note on this clonotype: A much larger clone lies one base from this, so it may be a read error. The gene calls are TRBV12-3 or TRBV12-4 and TRBJ1-1; D gene uncertain. The V gene lost 3 bases and the J gene lost 10 bases, with 12 bases spanning the gap. CDR3 length: 12 residues. CDR3 sequence: CASSLGRRRAFF. The CDR3 nucleotides read TGTGCCAGCAGTTTGGGGAGGCGAAGAGCTTTCTTT.

This clonotype was counted a few times. The V call is TRBV6-1, the J call TRBJ1-5, with D unresolved. CDR3 length: 14 residues. The germline V gene has CDR1 MNHNS and CDR2 SASEGT. V was shortened by 6 bases and J by 0 bases, with 9 bases between the two germline ends. For the CDR3, the DNA is TGTGCCAGCAGGGGTCGGCTTAGCAATCAGCCCCAGCATTTT. This gives the protein CASRGRLSNQPQHF.

This clonotype has a count of ten or more. The rearrangement uses TRBV20-1 and TRBJ2-5, with D possibly TRBD1 on 5 matching bases. Germline V CDR1 and CDR2: DFQATT, SNEGSKA (reference sequence). The CDR3 is made up of 14 amino acids. Trimming pared 5 bases from V and 2 bases from J, leaving 15 bases between. The CDR3: CSASSPRGQETQYF. CDR3 sequence (DNA): TGCAGTGCTTCCAGCCCAAGGGGTCAAGAGACCCAGTACTTC.

This clonotype was detected many times. This sequence joins TRBV5-1 and TRBJ1-2; D uncertain. V lost 0 bases and J 5 bases, leaving 14 bases between the germline ends. The CDR3 runs 15 residues. Germline V gene sequence: CDR1 SGHRS, CDR2 YFSETQ. CDR3 sequence reads: CASSLAVGNSYGYTF. The CDR3 DNA reads as TGCGCCAGCAGCTTGGCCGTTGGGAACTCGTATGGCTACACCTTC.

This clonotype was counted at least ten times. The chain employs TRBV6-1 and TRBJ2-3; D uncertain. V was pared by 3 bases and J by 2 bases, with 12 bases between. The CDR3 extends over 15 amino acids. The germline V gene has CDR1 MNHNS and CDR2 SASEGT. CDR3 DNA: TGTGCCAGCAGTGATGTAGTGGCGGTCACAGATACGCAGTATTTT. Its translation: CASSDVVAVTDTQYF.

Ten or more counts support this clonotype. The chain joins TRBV18 to TRBJ2-1, with 8 bases that match TRBD2. Looked up from germline, CDR1 is KGHSH and CDR2 is LQKENI. This CDR3 spans 17 amino acids. V lost 2 bases to trimming and J lost 4 bases; unmatched junction nucleotides: 10. The CDR3 loop reads CASSPSVAGIAYNEQFF. The CDR3 DNA sequence: TGTGCCAGCTCACCATCGGTAGCGGGGATCGCTTACAATGAGCAGTTCTTC.

At least ten counts were recorded for this clonotype. The genes are TRBV2 and TRBJ2-3; D remains unclear. The CDR3 contains 13 residues. The germline gives CDR1 SNHLY, CDR2 FYNNEI. V was trimmed by 4 bases and J by 4 bases, leaving 9 bases between them. CDR3 residues: CASSVKAADTQYF. The CDR3 DNA sequence: TGTGCCAGCAGTGTGAAGGCGGCAGATACGCAGTATTTT.

The sample holds many counts of this clonotype. The V call is TRBV20-1, the J call TRBJ2-7; D not resolved. Trimming shortened V by 3 bases and J by 5 bases, and 20 bases separated the two germline ends. The length of the CDR3 is 15 residues. CDR1 and CDR2 (germline): DFQATT, SNEGSKA (reference sequence). This CDR3 is CSASLISGVANEQYF. CDR3 DNA: TGCAGTGCTAGTCTCATTTCTGGGGTTGCCAACGAGCAGTACTTC.

This clonotype showed up many times. The rearrangement uses TRBV10-3 and TRBJ2-7, with D uncertain. This CDR3 has 14 residues. V lost 6 bases to trimming and J lost 0 bases, with 12 bases between them. Looked up from germline, CDR1 is ENHRY and CDR2 is SYGVKD. CDR3 residues: CAIRTNPPSYEQYF. Written as DNA, the CDR3 is TGTGCCATCAGGACAAACCCTCCCTCCTACGAGCAGTACTTC.

This clonotype came up many times. The rearrangement joins TRBV3-1 to TRBJ1-2; D unresolved. Germline V CDR1 and CDR2: LGHDT, YNNKEL (reference sequence). CDR3 length equals 13 residues. V lost 0 bases and J lost 5, with 7 bases in between. CDR3 protein: CASSQEGRYGYTF. The CDR3 DNA reads as TGTGCCAGCAGCCAAGAGGGAAGGTATGGCTACACCTTC.

As to this clonotype: Relative to the germline gene, one junction end is altered; a read error may explain this. V usage is TRBV5-1 and J usage is TRBJ1-1; weak D call: TRBD1 (6 bases). Per the germline V gene, CDR1 is SGHRS and CDR2 is YFSETQ. The CDR3 consists of 15 residues. This CDR3 is CTSSPGQRMNTEAFF. The CDR3 nucleotides are TGCACCAGCAGCCCCGGACAGAGGATGAACACTGAAGCTTTCTTT.

This clonotype was counted at least ten times. The chain is built from TRBV30 and TRBJ1-6; D unresolved. Trimming pared 3 bases from V and 1 base from J, leaving 4 bases between. CDR1 and CDR2 from the germline V gene are GTSNPN and SVGIG (reference sequence). The CDR3 has 13 residues. CDR3 region: CAWRGSYNSPLHF. CDR3 nucleotides: TGTGCCTGGAGGGGTTCCTATAATTCACCCCTCCACTTT.

This clonotype was recorded at least ten times. This chain connects TRBV5-1 to TRBJ1-5, with 11 bases fitting TRBD1. The length of the CDR3 is 18 residues. The ends lost 4 bases at V and 0 bases at J; junction bases unmatched: 9. The germline V gene has CDR1 SGHRS and CDR2 YFSETQ. The CDR3 region has the DNA TGCGCCAGCAGCGAGGGGGACAGGGGGGGCTATAGCAATCAGCCCCAGCATTTT. Translation: CASSEGDRGGYSNQPQHF.

V is TRBV2 and J is TRBJ1-4; D call uncertain. The CDR3 extends over 14 amino acids. The V and J ends lost 4 bases and 0 bases respectively, with 6 bases between them. Germline values: CDR1 SNHLY, CDR2 FYNNEI. The chain's CDR3 is CASSGGATNEKLFF. In nucleotides, the CDR3 is TGTGCCAGCAGTGGGGGTGCAACTAATGAAAAACTGTTTTTT.

This clonotype was observed a handful of times. A read error may produce the germline difference seen at one junction end. The rearrangement links TRBV4-1 to TRBJ1-1; weak D call: TRBD1 (5 bases). The CDR3 consists of 15 residues. The germline gives CDR1 MGHRA, CDR2 YSYEKL. CDR3 in amino acids: CTSSQASGWNTEAFF. For the CDR3, the DNA is TGCACCAGCAGCCAAGCGTCAGGGTGGAACACTGAAGCTTTCTTT.

This clonotype has ten or more counts. This chain joins TRBV12-3 or TRBV12-4 and TRBJ2-1, with 9 nucleotides matching TRBD1. This CDR3 has 15 amino acids. The V and J ends lost 4 bases and 7 bases, in that order; junction bases with no gene match: 8. The CDR3 reads CASSSAGQGRNEQFF. The CDR3 coding sequence is TGTGCCAGCAGTTCCGCGGGACAGGGTAGGAATGAGCAGTTCTTC.

The sample holds a few counts of this clonotype. The CDR3 loop reads CASTGGGYNEQYF. The CDR3 DNA reads TGTGCCAGCACCGGGGGAGGTTACAATGAGCAGTACTTC. The chain carries TRBV7-8 and TRBJ2-7; tentatively, D is TRBD2 (6 bases). This CDR3 comprises 13 residues. Deletions cut 7 bases from V and 7 bases from J, with 17 bases between. The V gene's germline CDR1 is SGHVS and CDR2 FQNEAQ.

Details on this clonotype: A much more abundant neighbour one base away suggests this may be a read error. V is TRBV30 and J is TRBJ1-2, with 7 bases aligning to TRBD1. The CDR3 has 13 residues. The germline V gene has CDR1 GTSNPN and CDR2 SVGIG (reference sequence). Trimming cost V 3 bases and J 8 bases; bases outside gene matches: 9. The CDR3 bases are TGTGCCTGGAGGGAACAGGGGTGCGGGGGCTACACCTTC. This gives the protein CAWREQGCGGYTF.

J is TRBJ1-2 and V is TRBV28; 8 bases line up with TRBD1. V shed 5 bases and J 4 bases; nucleotides not matched to a gene: 6. The CDR3 has 14 residues. The germline gives CDR1 MDHEN, CDR2 SYDVKM. In DNA form, the CDR3 reads TGTGCCAGCAGTACAACGACAGGGGTCTATGGCTACACCTTC. It yields the protein CASSTTTGVYGYTF.

A few counts support this clonotype. This chain uses TRBV7-3 with TRBJ1-1, with D possibly being TRBD1 (5 bases). Trimming pared 3 bases from V and 1 base from J, leaving 21 bases between. In germline, CDR1 is SGHTA, CDR2 FQGTGA. CDR3 length equals 18 residues. The CDR3, as DNA: TGTGCCAGCAGCTTCGGGTTAAGCTGTTCGCAGGGGAACACTGAAGCTTTCTTT. It codes for CASSFGLSCSQGNTEAFF. Drawing the rest from reference TRBV7-3 and TRBJ1-1, the complete variable domain is GAGVSQTPSNKVTEKGKYVELRCDPISGHTALYWYRQSLGQGPEFLIYFQGTGAADDSGLPNDRFFAVRPEGSVSTLKIQRTERGDSAVYLCASSFGLSCSQGNTEAFFGQGTRLTVV.

As regards this clonotype: A much larger clone lies one base from this, so it may be a read error. The rearrangement uses TRBV3-1 and TRBJ1-6, with D uncertain. This CDR3 spans 16 amino acids. Trimming removed 5 bases from V and 9 bases from J, with 20 bases in between. Germline CDR1 LGHDT, CDR2 YNNKEL (reference sequence). The CDR3 DNA reads as TGTGCCAGCAGCTCCACGGTACGGGGAAAGGGTTCACCCCTCCACTTT. It is translated as CASSSTVRGKGSPLHF.

The chain is built from TRBV30 and TRBJ2-2; D might be TRBD2 (5 bases). The CDR3 spans 16 residues. The V end lost 4 bases, the J end lost 4 bases, and 19 bases lay between the germline ends. Germline V gene data show CDR1 as GTSNPN and CDR2 as SVGIG (reference sequence). The CDR3, as DNA: TGTGCCTGGATGATCCGAAGGCTGGCGGGCACCGGGGAGCTGTTTTTT. Translation gives CAWMIRRLAGTGELFF.

J is TRBJ1-5 and V is TRBV2, with D possibly matching TRBD1 (6 bases). CDR1 is SNHLY and CDR2 is FYNNEI in the germline V gene. The CDR3 length is 15 residues. V was pared by 1 base and J by 7 bases, with 14 bases between. In DNA form, the CDR3 reads TGTGCCAGCAGTGAAGAGGGGGGGGGTAGGCAGCCCCAGCATTTT. It specifies CASSEEGGGRQPQHF.

Details on this clonotype: A read error may be the cause here, since a much bigger clone is one base away. This CDR3 is missing its conserved last phenylalanine or tryptophan, likely due to a read error. The chain links TRBV30 to TRBJ1-2; D not certain. The V end was cut by 0 bases, the J end by 0 bases, with 8 bases between. CDR3 length equals 14 residues. The V gene's germline CDR1 is GTSNPN and CDR2 SVGIG (reference sequence). The CDR3, as DNA: TGTGCCTGGAGTGTACGGAGGGCTAACTATGGCTACACCGTC. Its protein product is CAWSVRRANYGYTV.

This clonotype turned up a few times. The chain uses TRBV7-3 and TRBJ2-3; maybe TRBD2 (5 bases). The CDR3 totals 15 residues. CDR1 is SGHTA and CDR2 is FQGTGA in the germline V gene. Trimming stripped 5 bases from V and 4 bases from J, with 16 bases between. This chain's CDR3 is CASSVLGKEADTQYF. In DNA, the CDR3 is TGTGCCAGCAGCGTGTTAGGGAAGGAGGCAGATACGCAGTATTTT.

This clonotype has just one count. A much larger clonotype is one base distant, so this may be a read error. The V and J genes are TRBV19 and TRBJ2-5; 12 positions match TRBD2. The J call may be mistaken, given a closer DNA end match to TRBJ2-7. Germline V gene sequence: CDR1 LNHDA, CDR2 SQIVND (reference sequence). CDR3 length: 15 amino acids. The CDR3 reads CASSISSGGAREQYF. The CDR3 DNA follows: TGTGCCAGTAGTATCTCTAGCGGGGGGGCACGCGAGCAGTACTTC.

V usage is TRBV20-1 and J usage is TRBJ2-3, with TRBD2 matching over 7 bases. Unmatched junction bases numbered 7, after V lost 3 bases and J lost 1 base. Germline V lookup: CDR1 DFQATT, CDR2 SNEGSKA (reference sequence). The CDR3 contains 15 residues. The chain's CDR3 is CSASPQGRGTDTQYF. DNA for the CDR3: TGCAGTGCTAGTCCCCAAGGGAGGGGCACAGATACGCAGTATTTT.

J is TRBJ2-3 and V is TRBV28; possibly TRBD1 or TRBD2 for D (5 bases each). The V end was cut by 4 bases, the J end by 0 bases, with 11 bases between. CDR1 and CDR2 from the germline V gene are MDHEN and SYDVKM. The CDR3 spans 15 residues. CDR3 sequence reads: CASSSQGPSTDTQYF. CDR3 nucleotides: TGTGCCAGCAGTTCCCAGGGACCCAGCACAGATACGCAGTATTTT. Complete variable domain (other parts from reference TRBV28 and TRBJ2-3): DVKVTQSSRYLVKRTGEKVFLECVQDMDHENMFWYRQDPGLGLRLIYFSYDVKMKEKGDIPEGYSVSREKKERFSLILESASTNQTSMYLCASSSQGPSTDTQYFGPGTRLTVL.

Of note for this clonotype: Possible read error: a much larger clone is one base away. The chain carries TRBV9 and TRBJ2-1; 9 nucleotides agree with TRBD2. The germline CDR1 and CDR2 sequences are SGDLS and YYNGEE. The CDR3 sequence is 16 residues long. The chain's CDR3 is CASSVALQRGDNEQVF. CDR3 coding DNA: TGTGCCAGCAGCGTAGCTCTGCAGCGGGGGGACAATGAGCAGGTCTTC.

This clonotype was picked up a small number of times. It may be a read error: a sequence one base away is much more abundant. CDR3 sequence reads: CASSKGLANEQYF. The CDR3 DNA is TGTGCTAGCAGCAAGGGACTAGCAAATGAGCAGTACTTC. This rearrangement joins TRBV7-7 to TRBJ2-5; 9 bases are a match to TRBD2. The germline CDR1 and CDR2 sequences are SSHAT and FNYEAQ (reference sequence). CDR3 length: 13 residues.